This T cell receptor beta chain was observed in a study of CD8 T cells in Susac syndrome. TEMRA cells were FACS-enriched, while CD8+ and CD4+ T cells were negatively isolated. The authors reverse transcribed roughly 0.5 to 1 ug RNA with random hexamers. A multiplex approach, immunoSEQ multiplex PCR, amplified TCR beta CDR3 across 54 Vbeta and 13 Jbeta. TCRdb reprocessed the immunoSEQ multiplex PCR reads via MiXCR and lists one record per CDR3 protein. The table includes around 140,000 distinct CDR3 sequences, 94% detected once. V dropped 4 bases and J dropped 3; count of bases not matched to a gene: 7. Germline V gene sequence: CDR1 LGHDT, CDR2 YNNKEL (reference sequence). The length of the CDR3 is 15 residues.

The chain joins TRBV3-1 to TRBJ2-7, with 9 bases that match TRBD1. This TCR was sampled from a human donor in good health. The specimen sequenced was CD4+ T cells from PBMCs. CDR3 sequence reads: CASSRPGQGFYEQYF. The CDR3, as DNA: TGTGCCAGCAGCCGCCCGGGACAGGGCTTCTACGAGCAGTACTTC.